This TCR beta chain is drawn from a study of shared clonotypes between healthy human individuals. Study context: The study used three CD4 naive, three CD4 memory, two CD8 naive and one CD8 memory plate per donor.

When replicate PCRs were run on sorted subsets, they used about 200 ng DNA, about 30,000 T cell genomes. Clones were sequenced by immunoSEQ multiplex PCR, and TCRdb holds only the in-frame ones, with some missing. The sample lists approximately 840,000 clones, approximately 97% seen once, with 0.2% to 0.25% in the top ten. Naive CD8 populations comprised CD45RO-negative cells positively selected for CCR7, excluding terminally differentiated effector memory CD45RA+ cells. Per germline, CDR1 SGDLS and CDR2 YYNGEE. V was clipped by 4 bases and J by 0 bases, with 12 bases between them. This CDR3 has 15 residues.

The TCR comes from a man aged 30 to 39 in good health. Source material: naive CD8+ T cells sorted from blood. The genes are TRBV9 and TRBJ2-3; D is possibly TRBD1 (6 bases). The CDR3 is CASSSRTESTDTQYF. The CDR3 DNA reads as TGTGCCAGCAGCAGCCGGACAGAGAGCACAGATACGCAGTATTTT.